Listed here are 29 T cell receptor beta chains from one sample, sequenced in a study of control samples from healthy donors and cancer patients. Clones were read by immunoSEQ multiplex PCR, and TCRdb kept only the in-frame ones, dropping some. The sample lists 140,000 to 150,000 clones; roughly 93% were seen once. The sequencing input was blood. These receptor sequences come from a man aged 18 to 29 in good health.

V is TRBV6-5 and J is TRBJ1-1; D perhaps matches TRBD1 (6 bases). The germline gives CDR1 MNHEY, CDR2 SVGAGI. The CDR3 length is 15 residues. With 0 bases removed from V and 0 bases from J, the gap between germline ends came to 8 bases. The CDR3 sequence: CASSYSGHLNTEAFF. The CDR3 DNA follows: TGTGCCAGCAGTTACTCGGGACACCTGAACACTGAAGCTTTCTTT.

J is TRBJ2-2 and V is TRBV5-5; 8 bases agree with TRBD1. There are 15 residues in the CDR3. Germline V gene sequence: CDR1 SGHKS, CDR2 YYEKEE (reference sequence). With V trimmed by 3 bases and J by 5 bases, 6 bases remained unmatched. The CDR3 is CASSWRTGRTGELFF. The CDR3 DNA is TGTGCCAGCAGCTGGAGGACAGGGAGAACCGGGGAGCTGTTTTTT.

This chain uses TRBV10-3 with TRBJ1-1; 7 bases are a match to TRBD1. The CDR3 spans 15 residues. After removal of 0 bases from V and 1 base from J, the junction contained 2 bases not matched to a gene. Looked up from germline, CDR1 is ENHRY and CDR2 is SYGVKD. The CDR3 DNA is TGTGCCATCAGTGAGTCACGGACAGGGAACACTGAAGCTTTCTTT. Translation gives CAISESRTGNTEAFF.

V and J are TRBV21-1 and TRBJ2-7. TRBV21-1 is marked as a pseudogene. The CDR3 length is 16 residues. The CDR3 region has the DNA TGTGCCAGCAGCATCTCAAACCGGGACGGGGACTACGAGCAGTACTTC. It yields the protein CASSISNRDGDYEQYF.

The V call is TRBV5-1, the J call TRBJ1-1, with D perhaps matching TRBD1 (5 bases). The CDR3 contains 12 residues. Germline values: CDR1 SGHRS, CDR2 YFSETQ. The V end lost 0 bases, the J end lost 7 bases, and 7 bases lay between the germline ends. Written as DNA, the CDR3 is TGCGCCAGCAGCTTGGGGGACCGTGAAGCTTTCTTT. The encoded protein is CASSLGDREAFF.

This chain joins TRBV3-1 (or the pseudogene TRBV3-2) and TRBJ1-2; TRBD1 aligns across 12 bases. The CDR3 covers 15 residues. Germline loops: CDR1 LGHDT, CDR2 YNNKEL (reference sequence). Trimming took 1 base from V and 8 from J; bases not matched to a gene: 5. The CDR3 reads CASSQVGTGGKGYTF. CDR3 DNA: TGTGCCAGCAGCCAAGTTGGGACAGGGGGCAAAGGCTACACCTTC.

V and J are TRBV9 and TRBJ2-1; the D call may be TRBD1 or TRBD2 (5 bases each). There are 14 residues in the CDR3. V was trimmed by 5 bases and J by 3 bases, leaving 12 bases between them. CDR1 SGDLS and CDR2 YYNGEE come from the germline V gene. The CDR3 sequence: CASSGAGDYNEQFF. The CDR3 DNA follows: TGTGCCAGCAGTGGGGCCGGGGACTACAATGAGCAGTTCTTC. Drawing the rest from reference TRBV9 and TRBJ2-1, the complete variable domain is DSGVTQTPKHLITATGQRVTLRCSPRSGDLSVYWYQQSLDQGLQFLIQYYNGEERAKGNILERFSAQQFPDLHSELNLSSLELGDSALYFCASSGAGDYNEQFFGPGTRLTVL.

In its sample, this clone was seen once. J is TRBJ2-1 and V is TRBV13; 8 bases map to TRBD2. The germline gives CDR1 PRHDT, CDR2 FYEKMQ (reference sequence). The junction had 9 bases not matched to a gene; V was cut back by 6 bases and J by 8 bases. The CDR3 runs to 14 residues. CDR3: CASSSRSGSDEQFF. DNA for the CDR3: TGTGCCAGCAGTTCTAGAAGCGGGAGCGATGAGCAGTTCTTC.

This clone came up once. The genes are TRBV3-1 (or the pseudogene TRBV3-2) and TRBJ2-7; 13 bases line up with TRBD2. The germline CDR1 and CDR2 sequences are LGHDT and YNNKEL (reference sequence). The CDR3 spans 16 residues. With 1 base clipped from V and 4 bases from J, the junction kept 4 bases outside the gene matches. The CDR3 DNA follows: TGTGCCAGCAGCCAAGGACTAGCGGGAGGTATATACGAGCAGTACTTC. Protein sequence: CASSQGLAGGIYEQYF.

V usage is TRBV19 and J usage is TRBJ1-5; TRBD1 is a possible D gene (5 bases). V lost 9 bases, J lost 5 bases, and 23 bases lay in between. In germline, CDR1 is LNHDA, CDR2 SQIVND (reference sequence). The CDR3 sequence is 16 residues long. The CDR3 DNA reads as TGTGCCAGCACTCTTTCTGGGAGGGGATTCGATCAGCCCCAGCATTTT. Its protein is CASTLSGRGFDQPQHF.

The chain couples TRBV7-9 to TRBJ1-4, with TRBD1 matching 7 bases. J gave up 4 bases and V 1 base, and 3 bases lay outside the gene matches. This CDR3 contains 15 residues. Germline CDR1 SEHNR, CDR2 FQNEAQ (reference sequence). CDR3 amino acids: CASSLGDSFNEKLFF. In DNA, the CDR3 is TGTGCCAGCAGCTTAGGGGACAGCTTTAATGAAAAACTGTTTTTT.

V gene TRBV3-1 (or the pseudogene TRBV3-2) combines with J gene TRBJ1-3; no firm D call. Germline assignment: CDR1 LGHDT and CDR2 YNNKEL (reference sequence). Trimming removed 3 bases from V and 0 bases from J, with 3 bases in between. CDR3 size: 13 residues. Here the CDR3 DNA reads TGTGCCAGCAGCCAGAACTCTGGAAACACCATATATTTT. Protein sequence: CASSQNSGNTIYF.

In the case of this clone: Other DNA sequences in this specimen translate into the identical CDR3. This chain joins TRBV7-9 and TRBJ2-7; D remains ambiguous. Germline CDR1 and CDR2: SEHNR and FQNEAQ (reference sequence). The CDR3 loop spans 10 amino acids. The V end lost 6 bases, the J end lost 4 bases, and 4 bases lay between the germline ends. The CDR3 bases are TGTGCCAGCAGTCGATACGAGCAGTACTTC. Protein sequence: CASSRYEQYF. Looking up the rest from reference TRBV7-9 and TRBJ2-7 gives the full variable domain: DTGVSQNPRHKITKRGQNVTFRCDPISEHNRLYWYRQTLGQGPEFLTYFQNEAQLEKSRLLSDRFSAERPKGSFSTLEIQRTEQGDSAMYLCASSRYEQYFGPGTRLTVT.

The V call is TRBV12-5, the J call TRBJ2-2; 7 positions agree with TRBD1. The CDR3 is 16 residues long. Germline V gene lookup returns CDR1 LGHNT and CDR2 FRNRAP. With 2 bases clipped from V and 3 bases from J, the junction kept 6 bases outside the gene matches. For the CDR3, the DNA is TGTGCTAGTGGTTTGTTTTCAGGGGGAGACACCGGGGAGCTGTTTTTT. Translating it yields CASGLFSGGDTGELFF.

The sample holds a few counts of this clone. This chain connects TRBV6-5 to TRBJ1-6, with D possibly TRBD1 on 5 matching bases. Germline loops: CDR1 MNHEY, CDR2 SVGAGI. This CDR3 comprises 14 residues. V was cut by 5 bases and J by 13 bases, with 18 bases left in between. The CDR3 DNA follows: TGTGCCAGCAGTCCACGGGACTCCCTAAGGCCCCTCCACTTT. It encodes CASSPRDSLRPLHF.

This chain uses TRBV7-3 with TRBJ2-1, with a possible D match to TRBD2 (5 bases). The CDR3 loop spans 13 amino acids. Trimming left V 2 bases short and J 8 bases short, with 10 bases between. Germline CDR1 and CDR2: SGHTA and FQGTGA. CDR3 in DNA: TGTGCCAGCAGCTTAGGCGGGCCCTATGAGCAGTTCTTC. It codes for CASSLGGPYEQFF.

For the CDR3, the DNA is TGTGCCAGCAGTGTCATGACGGGTTATGAGCAGTTCTTC. Translating it yields CASSVMTGYEQFF. V usage is TRBV6-4 and J usage is TRBJ2-1; D is undetermined. V lost 4 bases and J 8 bases, leaving 12 bases between the germline ends. The CDR3 is made up of 13 amino acids. CDR1 and CDR2 from the germline V gene are MRHNA and SNTAGT.

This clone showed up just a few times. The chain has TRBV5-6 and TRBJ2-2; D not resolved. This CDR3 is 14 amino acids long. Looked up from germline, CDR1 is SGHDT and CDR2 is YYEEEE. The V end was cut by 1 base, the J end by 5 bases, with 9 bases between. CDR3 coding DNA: TGTGCCAGCAGCTTGCGCAGACGTACCGGGGAGCTGTTTTTT. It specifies CASSLRRRTGELFF.

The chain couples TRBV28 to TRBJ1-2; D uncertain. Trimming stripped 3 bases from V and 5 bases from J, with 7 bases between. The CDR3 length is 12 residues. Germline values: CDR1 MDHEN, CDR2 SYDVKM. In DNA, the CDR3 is TGTGCCAGCAGTTTCGGACGATATGGCTACACCTTC. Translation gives CASSFGRYGYTF.

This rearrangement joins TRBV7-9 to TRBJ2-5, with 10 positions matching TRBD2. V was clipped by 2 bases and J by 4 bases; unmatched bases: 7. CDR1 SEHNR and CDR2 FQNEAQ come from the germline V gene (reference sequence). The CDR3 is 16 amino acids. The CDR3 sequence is CASSLSLAGGLETQYF. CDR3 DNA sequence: TGTGCCAGCAGCTTATCCTTAGCGGGGGGCTTAGAGACCCAGTACTTC.

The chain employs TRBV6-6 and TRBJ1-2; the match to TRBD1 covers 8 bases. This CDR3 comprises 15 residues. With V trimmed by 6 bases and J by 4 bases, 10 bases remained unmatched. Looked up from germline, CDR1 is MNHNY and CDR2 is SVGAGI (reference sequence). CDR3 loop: CASSPGQGRLYGYTF. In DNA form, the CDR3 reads TGTGCCAGCAGCCCCGGACAGGGCCGTCTCTATGGCTACACCTTC.

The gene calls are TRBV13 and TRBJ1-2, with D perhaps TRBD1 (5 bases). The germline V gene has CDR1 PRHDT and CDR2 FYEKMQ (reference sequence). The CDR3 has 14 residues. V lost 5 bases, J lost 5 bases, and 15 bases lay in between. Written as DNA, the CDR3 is TGTGCCAGCAGCCCCCCGGGGGATTTTTATGGCTACACCTTC. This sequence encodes CASSPPGDFYGYTF.

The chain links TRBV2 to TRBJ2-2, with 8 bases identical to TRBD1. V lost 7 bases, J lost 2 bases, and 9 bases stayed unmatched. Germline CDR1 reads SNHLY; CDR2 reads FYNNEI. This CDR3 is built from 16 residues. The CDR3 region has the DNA TGTGCCAGCATAGAACAGGGGGTTGCAAACACCGGGGAGCTGTTTTTT. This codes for CASIEQGVANTGELFF.

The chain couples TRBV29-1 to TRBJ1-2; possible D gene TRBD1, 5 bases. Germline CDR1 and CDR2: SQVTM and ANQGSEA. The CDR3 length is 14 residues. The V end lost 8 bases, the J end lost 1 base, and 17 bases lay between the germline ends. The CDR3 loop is CSTAPGRDNYGYTF. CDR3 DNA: TGCAGCACCGCCCCGGGGCGCGATAACTATGGCTACACCTTC.

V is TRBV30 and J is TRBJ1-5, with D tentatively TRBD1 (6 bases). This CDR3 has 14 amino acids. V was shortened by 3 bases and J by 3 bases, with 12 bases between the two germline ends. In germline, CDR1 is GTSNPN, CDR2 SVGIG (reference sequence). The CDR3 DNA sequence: TGTGCCTGGAGAGGGGGGGTCGCCAATCAGCCCCAGCATTTT. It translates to CAWRGGVANQPQHF.

CDR3 sequence: CASSYHQAEKLFF. In DNA, the CDR3 is TGTGCCAGCAGTTATCATCAGGCGGAAAAACTGTTTTTT. This rearrangement joins TRBV6-6 to TRBJ1-4; unclear D gene. CDR3 length: 13 residues. In germline, CDR1 is MNHNY, CDR2 SVGAGI (reference sequence). Trimming shortened V by 3 bases and J by 8 bases, and 10 bases separated the two germline ends.

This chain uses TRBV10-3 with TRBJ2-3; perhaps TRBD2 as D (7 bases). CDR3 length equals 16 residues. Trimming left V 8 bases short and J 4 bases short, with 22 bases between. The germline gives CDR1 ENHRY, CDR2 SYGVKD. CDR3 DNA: TGTGCCATCCGGGTTTTTAGGGGAGGGACACCAGATACGCAGTATTTT. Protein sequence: CAIRVFRGGTPDTQYF.

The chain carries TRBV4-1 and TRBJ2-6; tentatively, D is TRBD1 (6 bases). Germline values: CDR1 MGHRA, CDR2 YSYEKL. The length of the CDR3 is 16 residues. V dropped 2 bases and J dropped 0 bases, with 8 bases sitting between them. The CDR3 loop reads CASSQSRGSGANVLTF. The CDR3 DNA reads TGCGCCAGCAGCCAATCCAGGGGCTCTGGGGCCAACGTCCTGACTTTC.

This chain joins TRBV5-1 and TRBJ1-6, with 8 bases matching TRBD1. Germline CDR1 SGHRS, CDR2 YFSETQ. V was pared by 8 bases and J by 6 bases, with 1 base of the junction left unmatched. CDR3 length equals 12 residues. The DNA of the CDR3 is TGCGCCAGTACAGGGGGTAATTCACCCCTCCACTTT. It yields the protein CASTGGNSPLHF.